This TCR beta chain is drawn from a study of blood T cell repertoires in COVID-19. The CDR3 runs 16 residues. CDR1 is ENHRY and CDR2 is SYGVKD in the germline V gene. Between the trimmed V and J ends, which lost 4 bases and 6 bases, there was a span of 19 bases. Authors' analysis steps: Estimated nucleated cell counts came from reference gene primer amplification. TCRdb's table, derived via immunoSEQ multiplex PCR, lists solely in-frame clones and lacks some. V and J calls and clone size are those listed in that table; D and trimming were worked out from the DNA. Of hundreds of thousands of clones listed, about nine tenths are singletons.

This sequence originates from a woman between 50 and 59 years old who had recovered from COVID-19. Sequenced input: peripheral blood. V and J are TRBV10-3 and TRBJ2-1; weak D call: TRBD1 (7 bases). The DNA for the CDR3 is TGTGCCATCAGTGGTTCTCAAGGAGGGGGCTTCAATGAGCAGTTCTTC. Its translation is CAISGSQGGGFNEQFF.